A selection of T cell receptor beta chains follows, all from one sample in a study of OX40 agonist ivuxolimab in advanced cancers. Libraries were prepared by immunoSEQ multiplex PCR; TCRdb keeps only in-frame clonotypes and omits some of them. The table records more than 45,000 clones, 82% of them present only once. The specimen was CD4+ or CD8+ T cells sorted from blood, collected in a trial of the OX40 agonist ivuxolimab. Source of these receptors: an adult with an advanced solid tumor such as melanoma, head and neck, liver or kidney cancer. The CDR3 runs from the conserved cysteine through the conserved F or W. Fields, in order: V gene, J gene, CDR3 length, D gene, clone size, CDR3 protein, CDR3 DNA. D genes are given only for firm matches. Not all rows give a size; the values are once, few, many and, for expanded clones, a class.

TRBV7-3	TRBJ2-3	12	NA	NA	CASSLIGSTQYF	TGTGCCAGCAGCTTAATTGGGTCTACGCAGTATTTT
TRBV6-5	TRBJ2-6	15	NA	NA	CASVGRRAGANVLTF	TGTGCCAGTGTTGGCAGGCGAGCTGGGGCCAACGTCCTGACTTTC
TRBV27	TRBJ2-3	15	NA	few	CASSSRDVSTDTQYF	TGTGCCAGCAGTTCAAGGGATGTTAGCACAGATACGCAGTATTTT
TRBV5-1	TRBJ2-2	12	NA	NA	CASGGNAGELFF	TGCGCCAGCGGTGGGAACGCCGGGGAGCTGTTTTTT
TRBV7-2	TRBJ2-7	16	NA	NA	CASSLEGGTASYEQYF	TGTGCCAGCAGCTTAGAGGGAGGGACAGCCAGCTACGAGCAGTACTTC
TRBV5-1	TRBJ2-3	18	TRBD2	once	CASSLGRTSGGASDTQYF	TGCGCCAGCAGCTTGGGAAGGACTAGCGGGGGGGCATCAGATACGCAGTATTTT
TRBV7-2	TRBJ2-5	15	TRBD1	NA	CASSFAGTGAETQYF	TGTGCCAGCAGCTTCGCCGGGACAGGAGCAGAGACCCAGTACTTC
TRBV5-1	TRBJ1-4	15	NA	NA	CASSLRPDKNEKLFF	TGCGCCAGCAGCCTCCGTCCGGACAAGAATGAAAAACTGTTTTTT
TRBV9	TRBJ2-2	16	TRBD2	NA	CASSSGTRANTGELFF	TGTGCCAGCAGCTCCGGGACTAGGGCCAATACCGGGGAGCTGTTTTTT
TRBV7-3	TRBJ2-2	17	TRBD2	NA	CASSPYETSGSSGELFF	TGTGCCAGCAGCCCGTACGAGACTAGCGGGAGCTCCGGGGAGCTGTTTTTT
TRBV20-1	TRBJ2-5	11	NA	NA	CSAPYQETQYF	TGCAGTGCTCCCTACCAAGAGACCCAGTACTTC
TRBV7-9	TRBJ2-3	16	TRBD2	NA	CASSMGLAGVGDTQYF	TGTGCCAGCAGCATGGGACTAGCGGGAGTCGGCGATACGCAGTATTTT
TRBV5-1	TRBJ2-1	15	NA	NA	CASSLWTTTNREQFF	TGCGCCAGCAGCTTATGGACTACGACCAATAGGGAGCAGTTCTTC
TRBV30	TRBJ1-1	15	NA	once	CAWTLGGQGHTEAFF	TGTGCCTGGACCCTCGGGGGCCAGGGGCACACTGAAGCTTTCTTT
TRBV5-1	TRBJ2-1	16	TRBD1	NA	CASSLALGQGSNEQFF	TGCGCCAGCAGCTTGGCCTTGGGACAGGGGAGCAATGAGCAGTTCTTC
TRBV18	TRBJ1-2	16	NA	NA	CASSPEQRLTNYGYTF	TGTGCCAGCTCACCAGAACAACGACTTACTAACTATGGCTACACCTTC
TRBV4-2	TRBJ2-2	17	NA	NA	CASSRQRGRAGTGELFF	TGTGCCAGCAGCCGCCAGAGAGGACGGGCCGGAACCGGGGAGCTGTTTTTT
TRBV7-2	TRBJ2-7	13	NA	NA	CASSLERQYEQYF	TGTGCCAGCAGCCTAGAGCGACAGTACGAGCAGTACTTC
TRBV11-2	TRBJ2-1	16	NA	NA	CASSSSRYSGHNEQFF	TGTGCCAGCAGCTCCTCCCGGTATAGCGGTCACAATGAGCAGTTCTTC
TRBV11-2	TRBJ1-2	15	TRBD1	NA	CASSALSGQNYGYTF	TGTGCCAGCAGCGCACTATCGGGACAGAACTATGGCTACACCTTC
TRBV18	TRBJ1-2	13	NA	NA	CASSPDSLDGYTF	TGTGCCAGCTCCCCGGACAGTCTCGATGGCTACACCTTC
TRBV5-1	TRBJ1-1	13	NA	NA	CASSFQLNTEAFF	TGCGCCAGCAGCTTCCAGCTGAACACTGAAGCTTTCTTT
TRBV6-1	TRBJ1-6	11	NA	NA	CASTANSPLHF	TGTGCCAGCACTGCTAATTCACCCCTCCACTTT
TRBV5-5	TRBJ2-1	15	TRBD2	NA	CASSLGTSSYNEQFF	TGTGCCAGCAGCTTAGGGACTAGCTCCTACAATGAGCAGTTCTTC
TRBV11-2	TRBJ2-1	17	NA	NA	CASSLGGRTALYNEQFF	TGTGCCAGCAGCTTAGGAGGCCGGACAGCCTTATACAATGAGCAGTTCTTC
TRBV4-2	TRBJ2-1	22	TRBD2	NA	CASSQDPRGLAGIYSSYNEQFF	TGTGCCAGCAGCCAAGACCCCCGCGGGCTAGCGGGAATATACAGCTCCTACAATGAGCAGTTCTTC
TRBV5-8	TRBJ2-7	14	TRBD1	NA	CASSSWTGTYEQYF	TGTGCCAGCAGCTCCTGGACAGGTACCTACGAGCAGTACTTC
TRBV4-1	TRBJ1-1	18	NA	few	CASSQATRALVMNTEAFF	TGCGCCAGCAGCCAAGCCACCAGGGCGCTTGTGATGAACACTGAAGCTTTCTTT
TRBV27	TRBJ2-7	14	NA	NA	CASSLSRGPYEQYF	TGTGCCAGCAGTTTAAGCAGGGGACCCTACGAGCAGTACTTC
TRBV7-2	TRBJ2-1	14	TRBD2	NA	CASSLAGRHNEQFF	TGTGCCAGCAGCTTAGCCGGGAGGCACAATGAGCAGTTCTTC
TRBV6-5	TRBJ1-1	14	TRBD1	NA	CASSYSQGATEAFF	TGTGCCAGCAGTTACTCTCAGGGGGCTACTGAAGCTTTCTTT
TRBV15	TRBJ1-2	14	NA	once	CATSRGDGYYGYTF	TGTGCCACCAGCAGAGGGGACGGCTACTATGGCTACACCTTC
TRBV5-6	TRBJ2-7	16	TRBD1	NA	CASSPSLGQGSYEQYF	TGTGCCAGCAGCCCCTCACTAGGACAGGGTTCCTACGAGCAGTACTTC
TRBV7-3	TRBJ2-1	16	TRBD2	NA	CASSPGLAGGLGEQFF	TGTGCCAGCAGCCCGGGACTAGCGGGCGGTCTCGGTGAGCAGTTCTTC
TRBV14	TRBJ1-2	13	TRBD1	NA	CASSQNQGDGYTF	TGTGCCAGCAGCCAAAATCAGGGGGACGGCTACACCTTC
TRBV11-1	TRBJ2-2	12	NA	few	CASSFDRGELFF	TGTGCCAGCAGCTTCGATCGCGGGGAGCTGTTTTTT
TRBV19	TRBJ1-5	14	NA	NA	CASSEFSSNQPQHF	TGTGCCAGTAGTGAATTCAGTAGCAATCAGCCCCAGCATTTT